The rows below give T cell receptor beta chains drawn from one sample of a study of regulatory T cells in long-lasting Graves disease. MiXCR was run by TCRdb on the multiplex PCR reads, yielding one entry per CDR3 protein. This sample has 350,000 to 500,000 distinct CDR3 sequences, with around 20% found just once. The sequencing used peripheral blood mononuclear cells (PBMCs), collected when the disease was refractory, from a patient treated with antithyroid drugs. These receptor sequences come from a female donor with Graves disease. CDR3s include the opening cysteine and the closing phenylalanine or tryptophan. Clone size is stated in some rows and not others, as once, few, many or a class when expanded.

cdr3_length	j_call	v_call	clone_size	cdr3_aa
19	TRBJ2-2	TRBV19	few	CASSYPGLAGYLNTGELFF
16	TRBJ1-5	TRBV28	many	CASSTPGQSSHQPQHF
15	TRBJ2-5	TRBV6-5	many	CASSYSPASQETQYF
13	TRBJ1-5	TRBV28	many	CASSLSQNEPQHF
14	TRBJ1-2	TRBV30	many	CAWSVHSGSFGYTF
11	TRBJ2-5	TRBV6-1	many	CASSNEETQYF
15	TRBJ1-1	TRBV2	many	CASSEEESLTTEAFF
15	TRBJ2-7	TRBV7-9	many	CASSLGAGLNYEQYF
14	TRBJ1-3	TRBV14	-	CASSPGWSGNTIYF
14	TRBJ2-7	TRBV9	few	CASSFRDSSYEQYF
12	TRBJ1-4	TRBV12-3/TRBV12-4	many	CASSRQGSRLFF
16	TRBJ2-2	TRBV28	-	CASSSDREQDTGELFF
17	TRBJ2-2	TRBV3-1	-	CASSPSAARGYTGELFF
17	TRBJ2-4	TRBV20-1	few	CSARRASGLESKNIQYF
16	TRBJ1-3	TRBV27	-	CASSFIPVGSGNTIYF
18	TRBJ2-7	TRBV27	many	CASGHGGNASGALYEQYF
16	TRBJ2-7	TRBV19	-	CASSIEDRGRLYEQYF
13	TRBJ2-7	TRBV18	-	CASSPVGVDEQYF